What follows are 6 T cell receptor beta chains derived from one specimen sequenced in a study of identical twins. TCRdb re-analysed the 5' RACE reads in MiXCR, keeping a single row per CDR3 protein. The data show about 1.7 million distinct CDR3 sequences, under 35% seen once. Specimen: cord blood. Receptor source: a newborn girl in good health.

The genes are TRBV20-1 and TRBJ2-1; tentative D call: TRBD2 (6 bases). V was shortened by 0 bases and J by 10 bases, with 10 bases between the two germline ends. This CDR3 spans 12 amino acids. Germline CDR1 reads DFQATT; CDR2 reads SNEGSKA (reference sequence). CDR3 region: CSAREYGREQFF. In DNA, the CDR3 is TGCAGTGCTAGAGAGTATGGGAGGGAGCAGTTCTTC.

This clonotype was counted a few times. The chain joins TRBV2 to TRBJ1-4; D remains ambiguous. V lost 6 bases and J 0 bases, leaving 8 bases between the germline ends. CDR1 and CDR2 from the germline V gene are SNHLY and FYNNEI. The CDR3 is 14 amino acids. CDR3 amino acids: CASRVQTTNEKLFF. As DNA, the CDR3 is TGTGCCAGCAGGGTACAGACAACTAATGAAAAACTGTTTTTT.

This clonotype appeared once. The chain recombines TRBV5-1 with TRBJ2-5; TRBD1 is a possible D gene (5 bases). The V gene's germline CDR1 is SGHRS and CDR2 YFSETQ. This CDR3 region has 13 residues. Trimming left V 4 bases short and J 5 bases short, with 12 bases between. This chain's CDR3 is CASSPTVRETQYF. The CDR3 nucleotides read TGCGCCAGCAGCCCGACAGTCCGGGAGACCCAGTACTTC.

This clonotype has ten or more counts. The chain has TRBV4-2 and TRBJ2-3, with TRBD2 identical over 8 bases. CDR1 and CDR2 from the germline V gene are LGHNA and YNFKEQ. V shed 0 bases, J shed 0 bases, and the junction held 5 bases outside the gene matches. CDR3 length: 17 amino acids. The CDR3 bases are TGTGCCAGCAGCCAAGATCGTGGACTAGCCAGCACAGATACGCAGTATTTT. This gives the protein CASSQDRGLASTDTQYF.

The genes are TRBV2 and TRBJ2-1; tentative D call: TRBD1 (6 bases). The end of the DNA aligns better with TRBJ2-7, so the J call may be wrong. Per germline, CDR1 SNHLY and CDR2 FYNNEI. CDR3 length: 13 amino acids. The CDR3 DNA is TGTGCCAGCAGTGAACCTGGGGACAATGAGCAGTACTTC. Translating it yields CASSEPGDNEQYF.

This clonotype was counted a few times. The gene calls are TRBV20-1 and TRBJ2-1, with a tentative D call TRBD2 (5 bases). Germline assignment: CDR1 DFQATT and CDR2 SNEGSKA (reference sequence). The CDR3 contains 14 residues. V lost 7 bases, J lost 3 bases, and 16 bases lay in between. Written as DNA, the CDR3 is TGCAGTGATTATCGACCGGGAATCTACAATGAGCAGTTCTTC. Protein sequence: CSDYRPGIYNEQFF.